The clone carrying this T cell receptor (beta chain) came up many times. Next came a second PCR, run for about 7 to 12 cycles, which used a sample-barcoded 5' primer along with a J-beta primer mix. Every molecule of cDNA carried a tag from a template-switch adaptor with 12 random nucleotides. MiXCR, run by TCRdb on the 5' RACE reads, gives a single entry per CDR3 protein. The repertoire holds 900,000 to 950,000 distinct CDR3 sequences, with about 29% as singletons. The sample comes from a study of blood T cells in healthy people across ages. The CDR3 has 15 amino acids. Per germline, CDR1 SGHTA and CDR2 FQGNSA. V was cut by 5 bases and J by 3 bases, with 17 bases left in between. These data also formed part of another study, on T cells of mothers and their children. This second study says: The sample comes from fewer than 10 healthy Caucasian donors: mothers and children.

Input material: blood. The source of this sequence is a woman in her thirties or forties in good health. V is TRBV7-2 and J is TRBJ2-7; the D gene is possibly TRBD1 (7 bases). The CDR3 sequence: CASSRGGTEYYEQYF. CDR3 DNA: TGTGCCAGCAGCCGAGGGGGGACAGAGTACTACGAGCAGTACTTC. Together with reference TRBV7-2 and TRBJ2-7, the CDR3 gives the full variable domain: GAGVSQSPSNKVTEKGKDVELRCDPISGHTALYWYRQSLGQGLEFLIYFQGNSAPDKSGLPSDRFSAERTGGSVSTLTIQRTQQEDSAVYLCASSRGGTEYYEQYFGPGTRLTVT.